A single sample is the source of the 30 T cell receptor beta chains below, sequenced in a study of cytomegalovirus exposure and HLA in healthy donors. A multiplex PCR was run with 60 Vbeta primers and 13 Jbeta primers. The protocol was immunoSEQ multiplex PCR, while the TCRdb copy is restricted to in-frame clones and leaves out a portion. The table has over 50,000 clones, about four fifths seen once; the top ten hold 1.5% to 2%. The sample taken for sequencing was PBMCs. The receptor source for this set is a man aged 35 to 55 in good health and CMV-seronegative.

This sequence joins TRBV11-2 and TRBJ2-7; 10 nucleotides agree with TRBD1. CDR1 and CDR2 (germline): SGHAT, FQNNGV. The CDR3 consists of 16 residues. Losses at the gene ends were 4 bases for V and 4 bases for J; bases not matched to a gene: 10. The CDR3 spells CASSSLTGGIGYEQYF. CDR3 nucleotides: TGTGCCAGCAGCTCCCTGACAGGGGGCATTGGGTACGAGCAGTACTTC.

As to this clone: Other DNA sequences from this sample encode an identical CDR3 as well. This chain links TRBV14 with TRBJ2-3, with D possibly being TRBD1 (5 bases). V lost 3 bases and J 3 bases, leaving 13 bases between the germline ends. The CDR3 length is 15 residues. Looked up from germline, CDR1 is SGHDN and CDR2 is FVKESK. The CDR3 DNA sequence: TGTGCCAGCAGCCACGACAGCCATGAGACAGATACGCAGTATTTT. This codes for CASSHDSHETDTQYF.

The V call is TRBV27, the J call TRBJ2-7; possible D gene TRBD2, 6 bases. Germline CDR1 is MNHEY and CDR2 is SMNVEV (reference sequence). The CDR3 runs 15 residues. V shed 2 bases and J shed 7 bases, with 18 bases lying between them. This CDR3 is CASSLTRGQGGEQYV. The CDR3 DNA follows: TGTGCCAGCAGTTTAACGCGGGGTCAGGGTGGTGAGCAGTACGTC.

The chain employs TRBV7-2 and TRBJ1-3; D is unresolved. Germline V CDR1 and CDR2: SGHTA, FQGNSA. The CDR3 extends over 15 amino acids. Trimming took off 1 base at V and 0 bases at J, with 7 bases between the two ends. The CDR3 coding sequence is TGTGCCAGCAGCTTAGTAGTTAACTCTGGAAACACCATATATTTT. As protein: CASSLVVNSGNTIYF.

This chain connects TRBV5-5 to TRBJ2-7; D perhaps matches TRBD1 (6 bases). V gave up 4 bases and J gave up 3 bases, with 11 bases separating them. Germline CDR1 reads SGHKS; CDR2 reads YYEKEE (reference sequence). The CDR3 covers 13 residues. CDR3 sequence: CASSQGHLYEQYV. In DNA form, the CDR3 reads TGTGCCAGCAGCCAGGGACATCTCTACGAGCAGTACGTC.

This clone was counted once. The gene calls are TRBV15 and TRBJ1-2; D possibly corresponds to TRBD1 (5 bases). CDR3 length: 14 residues. Trimming stripped 1 base from V and 8 bases from J, with 14 bases between. Germline loops: CDR1 LNHNV, CDR2 YYDKDF (reference sequence). The CDR3 DNA reads TGTGCCACCAGCAGAGGCGGGGAGAGACAGGGCTACACCTTC. Translated: CATSRGGERQGYTF.

This clone has only a few counts. The rearrangement joins TRBV2 to TRBJ2-3; D is perhaps TRBD1 (5 bases). The V end was cut by 7 bases, the J end by 6 bases, with 14 bases between. The CDR3 covers 13 residues. Germline assignment: CDR1 SNHLY and CDR2 FYNNEI. Here the CDR3 reads CASIGNKGDTQYF. CDR3 coding DNA: TGTGCCAGCATTGGGAACAAGGGGGATACGCAGTATTTT.

The chain links TRBV18 to TRBJ2-1; 11 bases fit TRBD2. Looked up from germline, CDR1 is KGHSH and CDR2 is LQKENI. J was trimmed by 5 bases and V by 1 base; bases with no gene match: 7. The CDR3 is 17 amino acids. The CDR3 loop is CASSPLGLAGGNNEQFF. The CDR3, as DNA: TGTGCCAGCTCACCACTAGGGCTAGCGGGGGGCAACAATGAGCAGTTCTTC.

V usage is TRBV5-4 and J usage is TRBJ2-1, with 8 bases lining up with TRBD2. The V and J ends lost 5 bases and 3 bases, in that order; junction bases with no gene match: 10. Germline V lookup: CDR1 SGHNT, CDR2 YYREEE (reference sequence). The CDR3 is 16 residues long. CDR3 nucleotides: TGTGCCAGCAGTAAACTAGCGGAGCTTAACTACAATGAGCAGTTCTTC. Its protein product is CASSKLAELNYNEQFF.

The chain uses TRBV18 and TRBJ1-1, with 7 positions matching TRBD1. Germline values: CDR1 KGHSH, CDR2 LQKENI. This CDR3 region has 16 residues. After removal of 5 bases from V and 0 bases from J, the junction contained 9 bases not matched to a gene. CDR3 sequence (DNA): TGTGCCAGCTCAATAGACAGGGTACCCGTGAACACTGAAGCTTTCTTT. Translated, it gives CASSIDRVPVNTEAFF.

This rearrangement joins TRBV7-2 to TRBJ1-6; TRBD1 agrees at 8 bases. CDR3 length: 15 amino acids. After removal of 6 bases from V and 6 bases from J, the junction contained 7 bases not matched to a gene. Germline CDR1 and CDR2: SGHTA and FQGNSA. As DNA, the CDR3 is TGTGCCAGCAGGCCATATACAGGGGGTAATTCACCCCTCCACTTT. Translation: CASRPYTGGNSPLHF. The entire variable domain, with the rest obtained from reference TRBV7-2 and TRBJ1-6, is as follows: GAGVSQSPSNKVTEKGKDVELRCDPISGHTALYWYRQSLGQGLEFLIYFQGNSAPDKSGLPSDRFSAERTGGSVSTLTIQRTQQEDSAVYLCASRPYTGGNSPLHFGNGTRLTVT.

This clone was counted a few times. The chain has TRBV4-3 and TRBJ1-6; D gene unclear. V shed 5 bases and J shed 8 bases, with 7 bases lying between them. The germline CDR1 and CDR2 sequences are LGHNA and YSLEER. CDR3 length: 12 amino acids. The CDR3 spells CASSLTDSPLHF. Here the CDR3 DNA reads TGCGCCAGCAGCTTGACTGATTCACCCCTCCACTTT.

V usage is TRBV4-1 and J usage is TRBJ2-2, with D possibly being TRBD1 (5 bases). Trimming removed 8 bases from V and 0 bases from J, with 13 bases in between. The CDR3 is made up of 15 amino acids. Per the germline V gene, CDR1 is MGHRA and CDR2 is YSYEKL. Here the CDR3 reads CASRKSRANTGELFF. The CDR3 bases are TGCGCCAGCCGAAAGAGCAGGGCGAACACCGGGGAGCTGTTTTTT.

CDR3 bases: TGTGCCAGCAGCTTAGAGCGTGCGGAGACCCAGTACTTC. Protein product: CASSLERAETQYF. The chain combines TRBV7-2 with TRBJ2-5, with D unresolved. The V gene lost 1 base and the J gene lost 5 bases, with 8 bases spanning the gap. The CDR3 spans 13 residues. Germline assignment: CDR1 SGHTA and CDR2 FQGNSA. Complete variable domain (other parts from reference TRBV7-2 and TRBJ2-5): GAGVSQSPSNKVTEKGKDVELRCDPISGHTALYWYRQSLGQGLEFLIYFQGNSAPDKSGLPSDRFSAERTGGSVSTLTIQRTQQEDSAVYLCASSLERAETQYFGPGTRLLVL.

The chain carries TRBV5-1 and TRBJ2-6; D perhaps matches TRBD2 (6 bases). V shed 4 bases and J shed 4 bases, with 15 bases lying between them. The CDR3 totals 16 residues. The V gene's germline CDR1 is SGHRS and CDR2 YFSETQ. The CDR3 nucleotides read TGCGCCAGCAGCCGGGACGGGACTCGGGGGGCCAACGTCCTGACTTTC. Residues: CASSRDGTRGANVLTF. The whole variable domain, remainder taken from reference TRBV5-1 and TRBJ2-6, is KAGVTQTPRYLIKTRGQQVTLSCSPISGHRSVSWYQQTPGQGLQFLFEYFSETQRNKGNFPGRFSGRQFSNSRSEMNVSTLELGDSALYLCASSRDGTRGANVLTFGAGSRLTVL.

This clone has just one count. J is TRBJ2-7 and V is TRBV27, with D perhaps matching TRBD1 (5 bases). The V end lost 4 bases, the J end lost 2 bases, and 15 bases lay between the germline ends. The CDR3 sequence is 15 residues long. Germline CDR1 and CDR2: MNHEY and SMNVEV (reference sequence). The CDR3 sequence is CASSWTTKPAYEQYF. CDR3 in DNA: TGTGCCAGCAGTTGGACAACCAAACCGGCCTACGAGCAGTACTTC.

The chain is built from TRBV7-2 and TRBJ1-3; no clear D gene. Germline values: CDR1 SGHTA, CDR2 FQGNSA. The CDR3 spans 13 residues. V was pared by 5 bases and J by 3 bases, with 8 bases between. The CDR3 DNA follows: TGTGCCAGCAGCCCATCGGGTGGAAACACCATATATTTT. This translates into CASSPSGGNTIYF.

This clone appeared a single time. V gene TRBV7-2 combines with J gene TRBJ1-1; the D gene is possibly TRBD1 (6 bases). The CDR3 has 14 amino acids. CDR1 SGHTA and CDR2 FQGNSA come from the germline V gene. Trimming left V 1 base short and J 6 bases short, with 12 bases between. CDR3 amino acids: CASSLGGGRAEAFF. DNA of the CDR3: TGTGCCAGCAGCTTAGGAGGGGGAAGGGCTGAAGCTTTCTTT.

There are a few counts of this clone. The chain links TRBV5-4 to TRBJ2-6, with unresolved D. The V end was cut by 4 bases, the J end by 4 bases, with 12 bases between. This CDR3 is built from 15 residues. Germline V gene sequence: CDR1 SGHNT, CDR2 YYREEE (reference sequence). The CDR3 sequence: CASSPKLSGANVLTF. The CDR3, as DNA: TGTGCCAGCAGCCCGAAACTGTCGGGGGCCAACGTCCTGACTTTC.

This chain connects TRBV6-5 to TRBJ1-1, with unresolved D. Germline V gene data show CDR1 as MNHEY and CDR2 as SVGAGI. The CDR3 spans 15 residues. The ends were cut back, 4 bases at V and 1 base at J, with 13 bases in the middle. The CDR3 coding sequence is TGTGCCAGCAGTTCACACGGGGAGCCGAACACTGAAGCTTTCTTT. Its translation is CASSSHGEPNTEAFF.

This clone was observed a handful of times. The chain carries TRBV18 and TRBJ2-1; 10 nucleotides agree with TRBD2. J was trimmed by 4 bases and V by 1 base; bases with no gene match: 4. CDR1 and CDR2 from the germline V gene are KGHSH and LQKENI. The CDR3 runs 16 residues. The CDR3 coding sequence is TGTGCCAGCTCACCACTAGCGGGGGGTCTATACAATGAGCAGTTCTTC. Its translation is CASSPLAGGLYNEQFF.

This clone was detected once. The same CDR3 arises from other DNA sequences in this sample as well. The chain joins TRBV5-1 to TRBJ2-3; 7 positions agree with TRBD2. The trim removed 0 bases at V and 1 base at J, leaving 2 bases unmatched. CDR1 and CDR2 (germline): SGHRS, YFSETQ. The CDR3 totals 15 residues. The chain's CDR3 is CASSLVAGGTDTQYF. The DNA for the CDR3 is TGCGCCAGCAGCTTGGTAGCGGGTGGCACAGATACGCAGTATTTT.

V gene TRBV5-1 combines with J gene TRBJ2-3, with 8 bases that match TRBD2. The germline V gene has CDR1 SGHRS and CDR2 YFSETQ. This CDR3 region has 16 residues. The J segment lost 5 bases and the V segment lost 0 bases, leaving 8 bases of the junction unmatched. The CDR3 here is CASSLVVSGAEDTQYF. CDR3 nucleotide sequence: TGCGCCAGCAGCTTGGTCGTTAGCGGGGCTGAAGATACGCAGTATTTT.

Note on this clone: Germline and junction disagree at one end, which may indicate a read error. The CDR3 spells CAWSPGASASGVIF. The DNA of the CDR3 is TGTGCCTGGAGTCCTGGGGCTTCGGCTAGCGGGGTGATATTT. The chain combines TRBV30 with TRBJ2-3; TRBD2 matches at 9 bases. The length of the CDR3 is 14 residues. Germline assignment: CDR1 GTSNPN and CDR2 SVGIG (reference sequence).

The chain couples TRBV30 to TRBJ2-3; D is unresolved. The CDR3 contains 14 residues. CDR1 and CDR2 from the germline V gene are GTSNPN and SVGIG (reference sequence). Trimming cost V 4 bases and J 2 bases, with 13 bases left between them. In nucleotides, the CDR3 is TGTGCCTGGATCAATTCCCAGTACACAGATACGCAGTATTTT. Translated: CAWINSQYTDTQYF.

This clone showed up just a few times. J is TRBJ1-1 and V is TRBV10-1; a weak D match, TRBD1 (5 bases). Trimming pared 3 bases from V and 2 bases from J, leaving 7 bases between. The CDR3 totals 13 residues. The V gene's germline CDR1 is WNHNN and CDR2 SYGVQD (reference sequence). Here the CDR3 reads CASSEGANTEAFF. CDR3 in DNA: TGCGCCAGCAGTGAAGGGGCCAACACTGAAGCTTTCTTT.

Concerning this clone: One junction end disagrees with the germline gene, perhaps due to a read error. This chain uses TRBV30 with TRBJ1-2, with D possibly being TRBD1 (5 bases). The CDR3 spans 12 residues. CDR1 GTSNPN and CDR2 SVGIG come from the germline V gene (reference sequence). The CDR3 DNA reads as TGTGCCTGGAGTGTAAGGGACTTAAAGGTCGCCTTC. Its translation: CAWSVRDLKVAF. The complete variable domain, with remaining parts taken from reference TRBV30 and TRBJ1-2, reads SQTIHQWPATLVQPVGSPLSLECTVEGTSNPNLYWYRQAAGRGLQLLFYSVGIGQISSEVPQNLSASRPQDRQFILSSKKLLLSDSGFYLCAWSVRDLKVAFGSGTRLTVV.

The chain employs TRBV7-9 and TRBJ2-5; TRBD2 aligns across 8 bases. Germline V gene lookup returns CDR1 SEHNR and CDR2 FQNEAQ (reference sequence). Trimming at V came to 3 bases and at J to 3 bases, leaving 3 bases not matched to a gene. The CDR3 runs 14 residues. The CDR3 bases are TGTGCCAGCAGCTTGACGGGGGGGGAAGAGACCCAGTACTTC. It yields the protein CASSLTGGEETQYF. The entire variable domain, with the rest obtained from reference TRBV7-9 and TRBJ2-5, is as follows: DTGVSQNPRHKITKRGQNVTFRCDPISEHNRLYWYRQTLGQGPEFLTYFQNEAQLEKSRLLSDRFSAERPKGSFSTLEIQRTEQGDSAMYLCASSLTGGEETQYFGPGTRLLVL.

The chain joins TRBV4-3 to TRBJ1-2; 9 bases map to TRBD1. Losses at the gene ends were 3 bases for V and 1 base for J; bases not matched to a gene: 9. Germline V gives CDR1 LGHNA, CDR2 YSLEER. This CDR3 has 17 amino acids. The DNA of the CDR3 is TGCGCCAGCAGCCAGGCCATCCGGACAGGGGTTAACTATGGCTACACCTTC. As protein: CASSQAIRTGVNYGYTF.

The V gene is TRBV5-6, the J gene TRBJ2-5; 8 positions agree with TRBD2. TRBJ2-7 explains the end of the DNA better; the J call may be wrong. The CDR3 is made up of 15 amino acids. CDR1 and CDR2 (germline): SGHDT, YYEEEE. The CDR3 nucleotides read TGTGCCAGCAGCTTGGGCGGGGGGCCCCCATACGAGCAGTACTTC. Translating gives CASSLGGGPPYEQYF.